A selection of T cell receptor beta chains follows, all from one sample in a study of technical replicates of blood from several donors. Libraries were prepared by immunoSEQ multiplex PCR; TCRdb keeps only in-frame clonotypes and omits some of them. Of about 83,000 clones listed, 90% to 95% are singletons. Sequencing was done on a sample of T cells isolated from PBMCs. These receptors were obtained from a human donor in good health. Each CDR3 is given with its conserved first and last residue. The order of the fields is D gene, V gene, J gene, clone size, CDR3 protein, CDR3 DNA. The D gene is left open where the match is weak. Size tells how often a clone was seen (once, few, many) or the class of an expanded clone, and some rows leave it out.

d_call: TRBD1
v_call: TRBV5-1
j_call: TRBJ1-1
clone_size: NA
cdr3_aa: CASSPDRMNTEAFF
cdr3_nt: TGCGCCAGCAGCCCGGACAGGATGAACACTGAAGCTTTCTTT

d_call: NA
v_call: TRBV7-9
j_call: TRBJ2-5
clone_size: few
cdr3_aa: CAIEPTGETQYF
cdr3_nt: TGTGCCATCGAACCTACCGGAGAGACCCAGTACTTC

d_call: NA
v_call: TRBV6-4
j_call: TRBJ2-1
clone_size: NA
cdr3_aa: CASSEEGGYNEQFF
cdr3_nt: TGTGCCAGCAGTGAAGAGGGGGGGTACAATGAGCAGTTCTTC

d_call: TRBD1
v_call: TRBV5-1
j_call: TRBJ1-1
clone_size: NA
cdr3_aa: CASSSSYSGQGLVGAFF
cdr3_nt: TGCGCCAGCAGCTCATCCTATTCGGGACAGGGTTTAGTAGGAGCTTTCTTT

d_call: TRBD2
v_call: TRBV2
j_call: TRBJ2-7
clone_size: NA
cdr3_aa: CATGSGGTYEQYF
cdr3_nt: TGTGCCACCGGGAGCGGGGGCACCTACGAGCAGTACTTC

d_call: NA
v_call: TRBV5-6
j_call: TRBJ2-5
clone_size: NA
cdr3_aa: CASSPRLEAQETQYF
cdr3_nt: TGTGCCAGCAGCCCCCGACTAGAAGCCCAAGAGACCCAGTACTTC

d_call: NA
v_call: TRBV18
j_call: TRBJ1-1
clone_size: NA
cdr3_aa: CASSPPLDQEAFF
cdr3_nt: TGTGCCAGCTCACCACCCCTAGATCAGGAAGCTTTCTTT

d_call: TRBD2
v_call: TRBV4-2
j_call: TRBJ2-3
clone_size: NA
cdr3_aa: CASSQDLASGGFSTDTQYF
cdr3_nt: TGTGCCAGCAGCCAAGATTTGGCTAGCGGGGGTTTTAGCACAGATACGCAGTATTTT

d_call: NA
v_call: TRBV5-6
j_call: TRBJ2-7
clone_size: NA
cdr3_aa: CASSPRGTIYEQYF
cdr3_nt: TGTGCCAGCAGCCCCCGCGGGACCATCTACGAGCAGTACTTC

d_call: TRBD1
v_call: TRBV19
j_call: TRBJ2-1
clone_size: NA
cdr3_aa: CASSIPTGVSQFF
cdr3_nt: TGTGCCAGTAGTATCCCCACAGGGGTATCGCAGTTCTTC

d_call: NA
v_call: TRBV30
j_call: TRBJ1-3
clone_size: NA
cdr3_aa: CAHSSGNTIYF
cdr3_nt: TGTGCCCATTCCTCTGGAAACACCATATATTTT

d_call: NA
v_call: TRBV4-1
j_call: TRBJ1-3
clone_size: NA
cdr3_aa: CASSQGGPLGNTIYF
cdr3_nt: TGCGCCAGCAGCCAAGGCGGCCCTCTTGGAAACACCATATATTTT

d_call: NA
v_call: TRBV2
j_call: TRBJ2-2
clone_size: NA
cdr3_aa: CASRGTGLRTAGELFF
cdr3_nt: TGTGCCAGCAGAGGAACGGGACTGAGGACGGCCGGGGAGCTGTTTTTT

d_call: NA
v_call: TRBV15
j_call: TRBJ2-7
clone_size: NA
cdr3_aa: CATSRDNAREVYEQYF
cdr3_nt: TGTGCCACCAGCAGAGATAACGCCAGGGAAGTCTACGAGCAGTACTTC

d_call: NA
v_call: TRBV19
j_call: TRBJ1-1
clone_size: NA
cdr3_aa: CASSTHTVNTEAFF
cdr3_nt: TGTGCCAGTAGCACCCATACAGTGAACACTGAAGCTTTCTTT

d_call: NA
v_call: TRBV28
j_call: TRBJ2-7
clone_size: NA
cdr3_aa: CASSFSNRDYEQYF
cdr3_nt: TGTGCCAGCAGTTTCTCAAACCGGGACTACGAGCAGTACTTC

d_call: TRBD1
v_call: TRBV5-1
j_call: TRBJ1-2
clone_size: NA
cdr3_aa: CASSPGTGEGYTF
cdr3_nt: TGCGCCAGCAGCCCAGGGACAGGGGAAGGCTACACCTTC

d_call: TRBD2
v_call: TRBV12-5
j_call: TRBJ2-5
clone_size: NA
cdr3_aa: CASGLGLAVQETQYF
cdr3_nt: TGTGCTAGTGGTTTGGGACTAGCGGTTCAAGAGACCCAGTACTTC

d_call: NA
v_call: TRBV27
j_call: TRBJ1-2
clone_size: NA
cdr3_aa: CASSPSSISFYGYTF
cdr3_nt: TGTGCCAGCAGTCCCTCCAGTATATCCTTCTATGGCTACACCTTC

d_call: TRBD2
v_call: TRBV5-1
j_call: TRBJ2-3
clone_size: NA
cdr3_aa: CASSLARSAGEADTQYF
cdr3_nt: TGCGCCAGCAGCTTGGCTAGGTCGGCGGGAGAGGCAGATACGCAGTATTTT

d_call: NA
v_call: TRBV7-9
j_call: TRBJ2-7
clone_size: once
cdr3_aa: CASSFSSSYEQYF
cdr3_nt: TGTGCCAGCAGCTTTTCCAGCTCCTACGAGCAGTACTTC

d_call: NA
v_call: TRBV5-1
j_call: TRBJ2-3
clone_size: NA
cdr3_aa: CASSLGSSHTDTQYF
cdr3_nt: TGCGCCAGCAGCTTGGGGTCCTCACACACAGATACGCAGTATTTT

d_call: NA
v_call: TRBV27
j_call: TRBJ1-2
clone_size: NA
cdr3_aa: CASSLDPGGWNGYTF
cdr3_nt: TGTGCCAGCAGTTTAGATCCGGGGGGGTGGAATGGCTACACCTTC

d_call: NA
v_call: TRBV2
j_call: TRBJ2-1
clone_size: NA
cdr3_aa: CADSNPNEQFF
cdr3_nt: TGTGCCGACAGCAATCCCAATGAGCAGTTCTTC

d_call: NA
v_call: TRBV9
j_call: TRBJ2-3
clone_size: NA
cdr3_aa: CASSVVKDTQYF
cdr3_nt: TGTGCCAGCAGCGTAGTAAAAGATACGCAGTATTTT

d_call: TRBD1
v_call: TRBV28
j_call: TRBJ2-4
clone_size: NA
cdr3_aa: CASSPGTGENIQYF
cdr3_nt: TGTGCCAGCAGTCCAGGGACAGGCGAAAACATTCAGTACTTC

d_call: NA
v_call: TRBV10-2
j_call: TRBJ1-5
clone_size: NA
cdr3_aa: CASRGSAGTQPQHF
cdr3_nt: TGCGCCAGCCGGGGGTCGGCAGGTACCCAGCCCCAGCATTTT

d_call: NA
v_call: TRBV27
j_call: TRBJ2-7
clone_size: NA
cdr3_aa: CASRQGGAVGEQYF
cdr3_nt: TGTGCCAGTCGGCAGGGGGGAGCGGTGGGCGAGCAGTACTTC

d_call: NA
v_call: TRBV5-5
j_call: TRBJ2-3
clone_size: NA
cdr3_aa: CASSLGQGSTDTQYF
cdr3_nt: TGTGCCAGCAGCTTGGGGCAGGGCAGCACAGATACGCAGTATTTT

d_call: NA
v_call: TRBV30
j_call: TRBJ1-1
clone_size: NA
cdr3_aa: CAWTQASGAEAFF
cdr3_nt: TGTGCCTGGACCCAGGCCTCTGGTGCTGAAGCTTTCTTT

d_call: TRBD1
v_call: TRBV7-7
j_call: TRBJ2-5
clone_size: NA
cdr3_aa: CASSLGTGETQYF
cdr3_nt: TGTGCTAGCAGCTTAGGGACAGGGGAGACCCAGTACTTC

d_call: TRBD2
v_call: TRBV2
j_call: TRBJ2-3
clone_size: NA
cdr3_aa: CASRGGRAVDTQYF
cdr3_nt: TGTGCCAGCAGGGGCGGGAGGGCCGTAGATACGCAGTATTTT

d_call: TRBD2
v_call: TRBV28
j_call: TRBJ2-2
clone_size: once
cdr3_aa: CASSLSPVAGGYTGELFF
cdr3_nt: TGTGCCAGCAGTTTATCCCCCGTGGCGGGGGGTTACACCGGGGAGCTGTTTTTT

d_call: TRBD1
v_call: TRBV7-2
j_call: TRBJ1-5
clone_size: NA
cdr3_aa: CASSLIRDRGDQPQHF
cdr3_nt: TGTGCCAGCAGCCTAATCCGGGACAGGGGGGATCAGCCCCAGCATTTT

d_call: NA
v_call: TRBV9
j_call: TRBJ2-3
clone_size: NA
cdr3_aa: CASRYGCGADTQYF
cdr3_nt: TGTGCCAGCCGGTACGGGTGCGGGGCAGATACGCAGTATTTT

d_call: NA
v_call: TRBV6-1
j_call: TRBJ2-7
clone_size: NA
cdr3_aa: CASSEAAFSYEQYF
cdr3_nt: TGTGCCAGCAGTGAAGCGGCCTTCTCCTACGAGCAGTACTTC

d_call: NA
v_call: TRBV29-1
j_call: TRBJ2-6
clone_size: NA
cdr3_aa: CSVNSDGSGANVLTF
cdr3_nt: TGCAGCGTGAATAGCGATGGCTCTGGGGCCAACGTCCTGACTTTC

d_call: TRBD2
v_call: TRBV6-5
j_call: TRBJ2-7
clone_size: NA
cdr3_aa: CASSRLAGEQYF
cdr3_nt: TGTGCCAGCAGTAGACTAGCGGGAGAGCAGTACTTC

d_call: NA
v_call: TRBV27
j_call: TRBJ2-7
clone_size: NA
cdr3_aa: CASSLHTGSLSYEQYF
cdr3_nt: TGTGCCAGCAGTTTACACACCGGGAGCCTAAGCTACGAGCAGTACTTC

d_call: NA
v_call: TRBV30
j_call: TRBJ2-7
clone_size: NA
cdr3_aa: CAWSSRFSFSYEQYF
cdr3_nt: TGTGCCTGGAGTAGCCGCTTTTCCTTTTCCTACGAGCAGTACTTC

d_call: NA
v_call: TRBV28
j_call: TRBJ1-1
clone_size: NA
cdr3_aa: CASSWDGGEAFF
cdr3_nt: TGTGCCAGCAGTTGGGACGGGGGTGAAGCTTTCTTT

d_call: TRBD1
v_call: TRBV10-3
j_call: TRBJ1-2
clone_size: NA
cdr3_aa: CAIGPPQGDNYGYTF
cdr3_nt: TGTGCCATCGGACCTCCTCAGGGGGATAACTATGGCTACACCTTC

d_call: TRBD1
v_call: TRBV2
j_call: TRBJ2-7
clone_size: NA
cdr3_aa: CASSERSGGGYEQYF
cdr3_nt: TGTGCCAGCAGTGAAAGGTCAGGGGGCGGGTACGAGCAGTACTTC

d_call: NA
v_call: TRBV20-1
j_call: TRBJ2-7
clone_size: NA
cdr3_aa: CSAREQYEQYF
cdr3_nt: TGCAGTGCTAGAGAACAGTACGAGCAGTACTTC

d_call: NA
v_call: TRBV4-1
j_call: TRBJ2-3
clone_size: NA
cdr3_aa: CASSQDPPGARGADTDTQYF
cdr3_nt: TGCGCCAGCAGCCAAGACCCTCCAGGGGCCCGAGGGGCCGACACAGATACGCAGTATTTT

d_call: TRBD1
v_call: TRBV5-1
j_call: TRBJ2-5
clone_size: NA
cdr3_aa: CASSFRPGGSEETQYF
cdr3_nt: TGCGCCAGCAGCTTTAGACCAGGGGGTTCTGAAGAGACCCAGTACTTC

d_call: NA
v_call: TRBV7-3
j_call: TRBJ1-1
clone_size: NA
cdr3_aa: CASSLGGLTEAFF
cdr3_nt: TGTGCCAGCAGCTTAGGAGGGTTAACTGAAGCTTTCTTT

d_call: TRBD1
v_call: TRBV15
j_call: TRBJ1-5
clone_size: NA
cdr3_aa: CATSRDRDRGPQHF
cdr3_nt: TGTGCCACCAGCAGAGATAGGGACAGGGGGCCCCAGCATTTT

d_call: NA
v_call: TRBV5-6
j_call: TRBJ1-1
clone_size: once
cdr3_aa: CASSWQKNTEAFF
cdr3_nt: TGTGCCAGCAGCTGGCAGAAGAACACTGAAGCTTTCTTT

d_call: NA
v_call: TRBV7-3
j_call: TRBJ2-2
clone_size: NA
cdr3_aa: CASREGPFTGELFF
cdr3_nt: TGTGCCAGCAGGGAGGGACCGTTCACCGGGGAGCTGTTTTTT

d_call: NA
v_call: TRBV5-1
j_call: TRBJ1-3
clone_size: once
cdr3_aa: CASSFGGPNSGNTIYF
cdr3_nt: TGCGCCAGCAGCTTTGGGGGCCCTAACTCTGGAAACACCATATATTTT

d_call: TRBD1
v_call: TRBV4-2
j_call: TRBJ2-1
clone_size: NA
cdr3_aa: CASSQERVSRLWDRSYNEQFF
cdr3_nt: TGTGCCAGCAGCCAAGAAAGAGTAAGTCGGCTGTGGGACAGGTCATACAATGAGCAGTTCTTC

d_call: TRBD1
v_call: TRBV5-4
j_call: TRBJ2-5
clone_size: once
cdr3_aa: CASSLGGMQGARGWELTQYF
cdr3_nt: TGTGCCAGCAGCTTGGGAGGGATGCAGGGGGCACGGGGTTGGGAGTTGACCCAGTACTTC

d_call: TRBD1
v_call: TRBV29-1
j_call: TRBJ1-5
clone_size: NA
cdr3_aa: CSVGTGSNQPQHF
cdr3_nt: TGCAGCGTGGGGACAGGTAGCAATCAGCCCCAGCATTTT

d_call: TRBD2
v_call: TRBV6-4
j_call: TRBJ2-7
clone_size: NA
cdr3_aa: CASSPLLSRGRAYEQYF
cdr3_nt: TGTGCCAGCAGCCCCCTCCTAAGTCGCGGGAGAGCTTACGAGCAGTACTTC